Listed here is a single T cell receptor (beta chain). The data were obtained in a study of T cell responses to AZD1222 COVID-19 vaccine. Sequencing used immunoSEQ multiplex PCR; TCRdb keeps in-frame clones, though not all of them. Of 120,000 or so clones listed, 88% are singletons. Germline CDR1 reads MDHEN; CDR2 reads SYDVKM. The V end lost 7 bases, the J end lost 1 base, and 20 bases lay between the germline ends. CDR3 length: 16 amino acids. J is TRBJ2-7 and V is TRBV28; maybe TRBD2 (5 bases). Here the sequenced sample was peripheral blood, taken on day 0 of AZD1222 vaccination. The receptor was isolated from an adult in good health. This CDR3 is CASNGRSARGSYEQYF. Written as DNA, the CDR3 is TGTGCCAGCAACGGCAGGTCCGCAAGAGGGTCCTACGAGCAGTACTTC.